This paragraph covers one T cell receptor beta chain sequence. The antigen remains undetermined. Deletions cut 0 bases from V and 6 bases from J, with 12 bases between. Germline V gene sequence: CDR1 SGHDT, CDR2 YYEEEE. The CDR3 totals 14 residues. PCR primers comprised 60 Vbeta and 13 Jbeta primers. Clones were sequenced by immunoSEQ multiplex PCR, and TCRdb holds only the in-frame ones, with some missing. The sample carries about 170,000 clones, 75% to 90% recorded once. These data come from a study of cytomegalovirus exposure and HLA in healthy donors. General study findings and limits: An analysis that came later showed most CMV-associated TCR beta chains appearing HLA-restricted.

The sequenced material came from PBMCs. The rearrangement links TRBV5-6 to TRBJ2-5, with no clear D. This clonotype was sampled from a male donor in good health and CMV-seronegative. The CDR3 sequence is CASSLGAVLQTQYF. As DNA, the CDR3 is TGTGCCAGCAGCTTGGGGGCAGTCCTTCAGACCCAGTACTTC.